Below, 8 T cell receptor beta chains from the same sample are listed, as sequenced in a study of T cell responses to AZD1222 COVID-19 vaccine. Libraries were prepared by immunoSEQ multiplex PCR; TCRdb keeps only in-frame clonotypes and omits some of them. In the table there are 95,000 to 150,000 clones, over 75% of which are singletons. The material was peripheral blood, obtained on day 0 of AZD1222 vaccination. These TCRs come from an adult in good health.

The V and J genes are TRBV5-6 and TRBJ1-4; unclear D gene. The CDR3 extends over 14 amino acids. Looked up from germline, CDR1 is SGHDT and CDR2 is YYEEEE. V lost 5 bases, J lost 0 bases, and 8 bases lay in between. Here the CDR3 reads CASSLGTTNEKLFF. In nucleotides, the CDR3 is TGTGCCAGCAGTCTGGGCACAACTAATGAAAAACTGTTTTTT.

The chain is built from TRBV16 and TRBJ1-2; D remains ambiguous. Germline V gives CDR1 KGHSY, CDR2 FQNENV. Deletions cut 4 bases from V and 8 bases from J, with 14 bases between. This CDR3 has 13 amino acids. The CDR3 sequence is CASSRWVAEGYTF. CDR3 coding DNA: TGTGCCAGCAGCCGATGGGTCGCCGAGGGCTACACCTTC. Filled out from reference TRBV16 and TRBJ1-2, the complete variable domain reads GEEVAQTPKHLVRGEGQKAKLYCAPIKGHSYVFWYQQVLKNEFKFLISFQNENVFDETGMPKERFSAKCLPNSPCSLEIQATKLEDSAVYFCASSRWVAEGYTFGSGTRLTVV.

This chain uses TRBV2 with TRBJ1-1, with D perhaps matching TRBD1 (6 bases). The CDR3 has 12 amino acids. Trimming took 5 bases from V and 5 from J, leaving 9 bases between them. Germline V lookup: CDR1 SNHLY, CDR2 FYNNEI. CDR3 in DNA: TGTGCCAGCAGTACAGGGAGAACTGAAGCTTTCTTT. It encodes CASSTGRTEAFF.

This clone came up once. The CDR3 protein is CASSLGEAGNQPQHF. Written as DNA, the CDR3 is TGCGCCAGCAGCTTGGGAGAGGCTGGCAATCAGCCCCAGCATTTT. This chain connects TRBV5-1 to TRBJ1-5, with D unclear. The CDR3 totals 15 residues. Germline loops: CDR1 SGHRS, CDR2 YFSETQ. The V gene lost 0 bases and the J gene lost 2 bases, with 9 bases spanning the gap.

CDR3 nucleotide sequence: TGCGCCAGCAGCTTAGCGGGGGACGAGACCCAGTACTTC. It codes for CASSLAGDETQYF. The J gene is TRBJ2-5, the V gene TRBV5-1, with 8 positions matching TRBD2. This CDR3 region has 13 residues. V was pared by 2 bases and J by 5 bases, with 2 bases of the junction left unmatched. CDR1 and CDR2 from the germline V gene are SGHRS and YFSETQ.

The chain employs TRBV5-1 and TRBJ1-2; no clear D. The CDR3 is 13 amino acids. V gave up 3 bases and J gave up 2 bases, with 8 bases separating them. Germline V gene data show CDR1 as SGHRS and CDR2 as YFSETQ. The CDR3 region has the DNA TGCGCCAGCAGCTCGGACTGGAACTATGGCTACACCTTC. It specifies CASSSDWNYGYTF.

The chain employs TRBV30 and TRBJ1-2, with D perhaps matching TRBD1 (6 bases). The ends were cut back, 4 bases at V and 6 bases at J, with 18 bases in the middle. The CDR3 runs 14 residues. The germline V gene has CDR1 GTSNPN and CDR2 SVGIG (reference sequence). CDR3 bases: TGTGCCTGGAAATGGGGGCCTGGAAGGGATGGCTACACCTTC. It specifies CAWKWGPGRDGYTF.

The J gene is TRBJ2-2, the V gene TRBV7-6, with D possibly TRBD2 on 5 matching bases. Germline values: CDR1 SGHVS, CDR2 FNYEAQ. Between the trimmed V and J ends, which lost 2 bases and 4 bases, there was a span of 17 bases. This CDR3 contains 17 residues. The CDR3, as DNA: TGTGCCAGCAGCTTACCTGGAGAACTAGACGGCACCGGGGAGCTGTTTTTT. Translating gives CASSLPGELDGTGELFF.